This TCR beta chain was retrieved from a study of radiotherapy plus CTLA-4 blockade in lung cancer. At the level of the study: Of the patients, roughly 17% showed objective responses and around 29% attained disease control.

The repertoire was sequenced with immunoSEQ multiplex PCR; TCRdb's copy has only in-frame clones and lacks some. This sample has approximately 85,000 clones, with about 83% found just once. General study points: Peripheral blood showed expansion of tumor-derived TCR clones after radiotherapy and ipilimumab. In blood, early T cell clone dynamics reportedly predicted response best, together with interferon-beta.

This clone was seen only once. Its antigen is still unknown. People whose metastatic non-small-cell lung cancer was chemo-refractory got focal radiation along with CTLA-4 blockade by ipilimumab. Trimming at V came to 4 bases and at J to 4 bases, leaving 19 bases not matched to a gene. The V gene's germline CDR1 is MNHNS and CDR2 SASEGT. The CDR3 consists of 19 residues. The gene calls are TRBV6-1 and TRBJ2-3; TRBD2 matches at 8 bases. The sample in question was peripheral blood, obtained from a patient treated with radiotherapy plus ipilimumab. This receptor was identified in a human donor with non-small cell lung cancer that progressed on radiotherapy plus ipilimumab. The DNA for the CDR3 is TGTGCCAGCAGTGGCTTTGGTGAGGGACTAGGGTTAGGCGCAGATACGCAGTATTTT. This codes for CASSGFGEGLGLGADTQYF.